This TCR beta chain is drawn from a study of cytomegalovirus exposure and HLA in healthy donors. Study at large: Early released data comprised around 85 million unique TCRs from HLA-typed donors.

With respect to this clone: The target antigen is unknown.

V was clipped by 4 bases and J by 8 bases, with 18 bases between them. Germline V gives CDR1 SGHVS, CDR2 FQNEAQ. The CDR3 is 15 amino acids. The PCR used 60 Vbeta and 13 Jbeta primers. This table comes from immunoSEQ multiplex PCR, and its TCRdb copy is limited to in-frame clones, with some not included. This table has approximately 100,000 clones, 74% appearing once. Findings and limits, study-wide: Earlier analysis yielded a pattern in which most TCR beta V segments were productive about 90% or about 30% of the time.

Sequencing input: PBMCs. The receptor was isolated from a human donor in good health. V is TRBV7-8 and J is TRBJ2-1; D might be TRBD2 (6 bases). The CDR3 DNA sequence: TGTGCCAGCAGCTCGCGAAGACTAGTTGGGCATGAGCAGTTCTTC. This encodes CASSSRRLVGHEQFF.